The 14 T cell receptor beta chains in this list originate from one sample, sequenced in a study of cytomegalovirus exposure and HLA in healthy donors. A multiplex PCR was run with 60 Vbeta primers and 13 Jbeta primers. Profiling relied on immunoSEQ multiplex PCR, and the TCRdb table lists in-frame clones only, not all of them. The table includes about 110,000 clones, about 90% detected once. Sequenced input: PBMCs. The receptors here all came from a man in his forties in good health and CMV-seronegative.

CDR3 bases: TGCAGTGATACGGAGGGCTATGGCTACACCTTC. It is translated as CSDTEGYGYTF. V gene TRBV20-1 combines with J gene TRBJ1-2; D call uncertain. The ends were cut back, 7 bases at V and 4 bases at J, with 10 bases in the middle. The CDR3 contains 11 residues. From germline, CDR1 is DFQATT and CDR2 SNEGSKA (reference sequence).

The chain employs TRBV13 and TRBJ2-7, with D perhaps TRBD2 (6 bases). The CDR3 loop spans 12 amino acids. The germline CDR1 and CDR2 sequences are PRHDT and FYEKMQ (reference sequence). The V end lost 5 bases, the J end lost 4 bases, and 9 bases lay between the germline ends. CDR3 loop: CASSTGLYEQYF. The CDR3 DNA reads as TGTGCCAGCAGCACGGGACTTTACGAGCAGTACTTC.

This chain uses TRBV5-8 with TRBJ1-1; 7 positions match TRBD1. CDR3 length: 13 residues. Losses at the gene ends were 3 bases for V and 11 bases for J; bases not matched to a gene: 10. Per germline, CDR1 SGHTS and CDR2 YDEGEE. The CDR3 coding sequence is TGTGCCAGCAGCTCTCGGACAGGTAGAACGGCTTTCTTT. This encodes CASSSRTGRTAFF.

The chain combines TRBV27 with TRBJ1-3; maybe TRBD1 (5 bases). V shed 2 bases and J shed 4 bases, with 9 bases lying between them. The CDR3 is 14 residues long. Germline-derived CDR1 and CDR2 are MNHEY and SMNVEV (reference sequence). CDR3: CASSLQGTGNTIYF. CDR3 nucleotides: TGTGCCAGCAGTTTACAGGGTACGGGAAACACCATATATTTT.

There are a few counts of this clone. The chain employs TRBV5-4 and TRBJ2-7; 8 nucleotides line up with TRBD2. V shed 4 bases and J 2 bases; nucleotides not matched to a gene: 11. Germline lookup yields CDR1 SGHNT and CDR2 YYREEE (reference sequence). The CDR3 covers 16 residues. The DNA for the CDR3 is TGTGCCAGCAGCCTTGCTGGGGGTAGCGGGGCCTACGAGCAGTACTTC. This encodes CASSLAGGSGAYEQYF. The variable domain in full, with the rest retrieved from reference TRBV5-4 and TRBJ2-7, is ETGVTQSPTHLIKTRGQQVTLRCSSQSGHNTVSWYQQALGQGPQFIFQYYREEENGRGNFPPRFSGLQFPNYSSELNVNALELDDSALYLCASSLAGGSGAYEQYFGPGTRLTVT.

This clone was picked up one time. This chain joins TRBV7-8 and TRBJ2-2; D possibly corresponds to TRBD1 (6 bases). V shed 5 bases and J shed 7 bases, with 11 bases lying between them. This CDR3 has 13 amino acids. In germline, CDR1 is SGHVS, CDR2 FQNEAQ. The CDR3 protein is CASSKTGYGELFF. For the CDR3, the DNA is TGTGCCAGCAGCAAAACAGGGTACGGGGAGCTGTTTTTT.

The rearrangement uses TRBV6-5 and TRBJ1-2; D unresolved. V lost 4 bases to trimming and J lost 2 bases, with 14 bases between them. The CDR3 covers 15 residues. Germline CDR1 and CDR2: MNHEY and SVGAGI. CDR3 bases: TGTGCCAGCAGTTCCGACGGGGTCCGAAACTATGGCTACACCTTC. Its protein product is CASSSDGVRNYGYTF.

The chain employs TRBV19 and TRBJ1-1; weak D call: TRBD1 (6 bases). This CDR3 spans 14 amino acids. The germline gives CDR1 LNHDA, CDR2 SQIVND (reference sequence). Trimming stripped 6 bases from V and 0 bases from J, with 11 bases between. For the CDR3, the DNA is TGTGCCAGTAGCTTCCGGACAGTGAACACTGAAGCTTTCTTT. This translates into CASSFRTVNTEAFF.

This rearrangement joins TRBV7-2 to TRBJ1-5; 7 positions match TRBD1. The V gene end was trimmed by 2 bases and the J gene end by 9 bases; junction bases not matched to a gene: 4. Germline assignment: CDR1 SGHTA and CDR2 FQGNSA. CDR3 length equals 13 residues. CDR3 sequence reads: CASSLKEGAPQHF. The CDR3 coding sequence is TGTGCCAGCAGCTTAAAGGAGGGGGCGCCCCAGCATTTT.

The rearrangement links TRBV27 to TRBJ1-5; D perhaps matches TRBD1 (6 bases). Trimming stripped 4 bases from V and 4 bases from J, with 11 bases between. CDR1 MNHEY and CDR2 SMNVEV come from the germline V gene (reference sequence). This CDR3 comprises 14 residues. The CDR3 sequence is CASSSTGWNQPQHF. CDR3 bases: TGTGCCAGCAGTTCGACAGGCTGGAATCAGCCCCAGCATTTT.

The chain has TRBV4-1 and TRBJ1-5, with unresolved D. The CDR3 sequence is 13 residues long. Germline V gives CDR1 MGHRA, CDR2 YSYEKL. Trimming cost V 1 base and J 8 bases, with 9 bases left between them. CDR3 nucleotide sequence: TGCGCCAGCAGCCAAGTTTTGCGGGAGCCCCAGCATTTT. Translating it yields CASSQVLREPQHF.

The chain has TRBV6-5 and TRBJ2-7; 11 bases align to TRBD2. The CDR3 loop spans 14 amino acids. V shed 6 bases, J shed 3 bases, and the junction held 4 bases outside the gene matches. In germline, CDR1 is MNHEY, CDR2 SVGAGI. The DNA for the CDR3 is TGTGCCAGCAGGCCTAGCGGGGGGAACTACGAGCAGTACTTC. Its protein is CASRPSGGNYEQYF.

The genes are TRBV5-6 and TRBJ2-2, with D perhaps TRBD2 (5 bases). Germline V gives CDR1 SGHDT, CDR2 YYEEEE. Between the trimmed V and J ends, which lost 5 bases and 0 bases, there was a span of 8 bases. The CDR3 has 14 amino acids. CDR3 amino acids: CASSAGPNTGELFF. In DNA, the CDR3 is TGTGCCAGCAGTGCGGGCCCGAACACCGGGGAGCTGTTTTTT.

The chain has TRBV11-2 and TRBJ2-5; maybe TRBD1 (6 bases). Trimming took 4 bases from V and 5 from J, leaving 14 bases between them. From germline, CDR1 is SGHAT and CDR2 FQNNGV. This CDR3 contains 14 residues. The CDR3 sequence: CASSSSVRGETQYF. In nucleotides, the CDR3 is TGTGCCAGCAGCTCCAGTGTAAGGGGGGAGACCCAGTACTTC. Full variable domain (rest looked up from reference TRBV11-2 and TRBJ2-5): EAGVAQSPRYKIIEKRQSVAFWCNPISGHATLYWYQQILGQGPKLLIQFQNNGVVDDSQLPKDRFSAERLKGVDSTLKIQPAKLEDSAVYLCASSSSVRGETQYFGPGTRLLVL.